A selection of T cell receptor beta chains follows, all from one sample in a study of blood T cells in healthy people across ages. TCRdb re-derived calls from the 5' RACE reads in MiXCR, one entry per CDR3 protein. The data contain 250,000 to 300,000 distinct CDR3 sequences, less than 30% of them singletons. Sequenced material: blood. These receptors were taken from a woman between 65 and 79 years old in good health. Both conserved end residues are part of each CDR3. The order of the fields is J gene, D gene, V gene, clone size, CDR3 protein, CDR3 DNA. A D gene is named only where the DNA matches it firmly. The listing skips clone size in some rows; elsewhere it reads once, few, many or a size class.

>TRBJ1-4|TRBD1|TRBV7-2|NA
CASSLSSGGEKLFF
TGTGCCAGCAGCTTATCTTCAGGGGGGGAAAAACTGTTTTTT
>TRBJ1-2|NA|TRBV29-1|NA
CSVDGDGYTF
TGCAGCGTTGATGGTGATGGCTACACCTTC
>TRBJ2-1|NA|TRBV29-1|NA
CSVERGGYEQFF
TGCAGCGTTGAAAGGGGGGGATATGAGCAGTTCTTC
>TRBJ1-1|NA|TRBV7-8|few
CASSLVAQNTEAFF
TGTGCCAGCAGCTTAGTCGCTCAGAACACTGAAGCTTTCTTT
>TRBJ2-7|TRBD2|TRBV10-3|once
CAISPGGGFNEQYF
TGTGCCATCAGCCCGGGGGGGGGGTTCAACGAGCAGTACTTC
>TRBJ2-7|TRBD1|TRBV5-1|NA
CASSSGTGAIEQYF
TGCGCCAGCAGCAGCGGGACAGGGGCTATCGAGCAGTACTTC
>TRBJ2-1|TRBD2|TRBV6-5|NA
CASSRTSGRYEQFF
TGTGCCAGCAGTCGGACTAGCGGGAGATATGAGCAGTTCTTC
>TRBJ2-7|NA|TRBV7-2|few
CASSLSGIDRNEQYF
TGTGCCAGCAGCTTATCCGGAATTGACAGGAACGAGCAGTACTTC
>TRBJ2-2|NA|TRBV29-1|NA
CSVLSTGELFF
TGCAGCGTCCTCAGCACCGGGGAGCTGTTTTTT
>TRBJ2-7|NA|TRBV6-1|NA
CASGEGRSYEQYF
TGTGCCAGCGGCGAGGGCCGTTCCTACGAGCAATACTTC
>TRBJ2-1|NA|TRBV28|few
CASKSGGHNEQFF
TGTGCCAGCAAGTCGGGTGGCCACAATGAGCAGTTCTTC
>TRBJ2-3|TRBD2|TRBV2|NA
CASRRLAGDTQYF
TGTGCCAGCAGAAGACTAGCGGGAGATACGCAGTATTTT
>TRBJ2-2|NA|TRBV12-3/TRBV12-4|few
CASRTAGVNTGELFF
TGTGCCAGCAGAACCGCAGGGGTTAACACCGGGGAGCTGTTTTTT
>TRBJ2-7|NA|TRBV18|NA
CASSWVTDYEQYF
TGTGCCAGCTCATGGGTGACGGATTACGAGCAGTACTTC
>TRBJ2-5|TRBD2|TRBV29-1|many
CSVEGLAGETQYF
TGCAGCGTTGAGGGACTAGCGGGAGAGACCCAGTACTTC
>TRBJ2-7|NA|TRBV6-2/TRBV6-3|NA
CASSEGPTRSYEQYF
TGTGCCAGCAGTGAGGGACCAACAAGATCCTACGAGCAGTACTTC
>TRBJ1-6|NA|TRBV12-5|NA
CASSQGGGSPLHF
TGTGCTAGTTCACAGGGTGGAGGTTCACCCCTCCACTTT
>TRBJ2-1|NA|TRBV7-9|once
CASSFGGYNEQFF
TGTGCCAGCAGCTTTGGCGGCTACAATGAGCAGTTCTTC
>TRBJ2-7|TRBD2|TRBV7-2|NA
CASSLDAGGPYEQYF
TGTGCCAGCAGCTTAGACGCGGGAGGGCCCTACGAGCAGTACTTC
>TRBJ2-3|NA|TRBV11-1|NA
CASSLLFGVADTQYF
TGTGCCAGCAGCCTCCTATTTGGCGTCGCAGATACGCAGTATTTT
>TRBJ2-1|TRBD1|TRBV10-3|few
CAISAEGQGGFYNEQFF
TGTGCCATCAGTGCCGAAGGACAGGGGGGTTTCTACAATGAGCAGTTCTTC
>TRBJ1-6|NA|TRBV5-1|many
CASSLDLRDDSPLHF
TGCGCCAGCAGCTTGGATCTCCGGGACGATTCACCCCTCCACTTT
>TRBJ2-7|NA|TRBV2|NA
CASSEYLRTYEQYF
TGTGCCAGCAGTGAATATCTAAGGACCTACGAGCAGTACTTC
>TRBJ2-3|TRBD1|TRBV29-1|NA
CSGRDRAFASTDTQYF
TGCAGCGGCCGGGACAGGGCATTTGCTAGCACAGATACGCAGTATTTT
>TRBJ1-2|NA|TRBV4-2|few
CASSQDPDSSGGYTF
TGTGCCAGCAGCCAAGATCCTGACAGTTCTGGCGGCTACACCTTC
>TRBJ2-1|NA|TRBV7-2|NA
CASSLAGMGPQFF
TGTGCCAGCAGCTTAGCGGGGATGGGCCCGCAGTTCTTC
>TRBJ1-3|NA|TRBV25-1|few
CASSFPGSGNTIYF
TGTGCCAGCAGTTTCCCAGGGTCTGGAAACACCATATATTTT
>TRBJ1-2|TRBD1|TRBV27|NA
CASSNDGQGHGYTF
TGTGCCAGCAGTAATGACGGACAGGGCCATGGCTACACCTTC
>TRBJ2-2|TRBD1|TRBV28|many
CASSSDRGRNGELFF
TGTGCCAGCAGTTCTGACAGGGGGAGAAACGGGGAGCTGTTTTTT
>TRBJ2-1|TRBD2|TRBV9|few
CASSVGTSGSSEQFF
TGTGCCAGCAGCGTAGGGACTAGCGGGAGTTCTGAGCAGTTCTTC
>TRBJ1-1|TRBD1|TRBV28|NA
CASSNLGQQNTEAFF
TGTGCCAGCAGTAACCTGGGACAGCAAAACACTGAAGCTTTCTTT
>TRBJ2-3|NA|TRBV2|few
CASSGDSTDTQYF
TGTGCCAGCAGTGGGGACAGCACAGATACGCAGTATTTT
>TRBJ1-1|NA|TRBV20-1|NA
CSARGQGRSEAFF
TGCAGTGCTAGGGGCCAGGGGAGATCTGAAGCTTTCTTT
>TRBJ2-3|TRBD2|TRBV20-1|NA
CSARALGLATDTQYF
TGCAGTGCTAGAGCGCTGGGACTAGCAACAGATACGCAGTATTTT
>TRBJ1-5|NA|TRBV7-2|few
CASSLGQGGGSNQPQHF
TGTGCCAGCAGCTTAGGGCAGGGAGGGGGAAGCAATCAGCCCCAGCATTTT
>TRBJ2-7|NA|TRBV9|few
CASSGLEYEQYF
TGTGCCAGCAGCGGCCTGGAATACGAGCAGTACTTC
>TRBJ2-1|NA|TRBV29-1|many
CSVDENEQFF
TGCAGCGTTGATGAGAATGAGCAGTTCTTC
>TRBJ2-4|TRBD1|TRBV28|NA
CASSLTGGSSKNIQYF
TGTGCCAGCAGTCTCACAGGGGGGTCATCCAAAAACATTCAGTACTTC
>TRBJ1-6|TRBD1|TRBV12-3/TRBV12-4|few
CASSLAGTGDSPLHF
TGTGCCAGCAGTTTAGCCGGGACAGGGGATTCACCCCTCCACTTT